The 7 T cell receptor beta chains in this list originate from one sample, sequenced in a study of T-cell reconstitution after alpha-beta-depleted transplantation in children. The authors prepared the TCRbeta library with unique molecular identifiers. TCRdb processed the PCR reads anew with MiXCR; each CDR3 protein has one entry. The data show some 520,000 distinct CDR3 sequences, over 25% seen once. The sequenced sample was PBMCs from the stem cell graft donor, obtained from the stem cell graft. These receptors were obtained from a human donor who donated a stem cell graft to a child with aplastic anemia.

Written as DNA, the CDR3 is TGTGCCAGCTCTCACAGAGGTACAGGGAGCGGGGCCAACGTCCTGACTTTC. This gives the protein CASSHRGTGSGANVLTF. The rearrangement uses TRBV18 and TRBJ2-6, with a possible D match to TRBD1 (6 bases). Trimming stripped 6 bases from V and 4 bases from J, with 19 bases between. This CDR3 has 17 residues. Germline loops: CDR1 KGHSH, CDR2 LQKENI.

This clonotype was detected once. CDR3 region: CASSEGQQNYGYTF. The CDR3 DNA follows: TGTGCCAGCTCAGAAGGACAGCAAAACTATGGCTACACCTTC. The chain has TRBV18 and TRBJ1-2; the D gene is possibly TRBD1 (6 bases). CDR3 length equals 14 residues. Germline loops: CDR1 KGHSH, CDR2 LQKENI. V lost 5 bases and J 2 bases, leaving 12 bases between the germline ends.

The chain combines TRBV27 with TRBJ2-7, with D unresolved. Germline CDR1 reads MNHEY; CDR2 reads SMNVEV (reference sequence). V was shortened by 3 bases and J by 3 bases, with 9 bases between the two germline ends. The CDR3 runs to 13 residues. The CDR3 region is CASSFRRLYEQYF. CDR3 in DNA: TGTGCCAGCAGTTTTCGTAGACTCTACGAGCAGTACTTC.

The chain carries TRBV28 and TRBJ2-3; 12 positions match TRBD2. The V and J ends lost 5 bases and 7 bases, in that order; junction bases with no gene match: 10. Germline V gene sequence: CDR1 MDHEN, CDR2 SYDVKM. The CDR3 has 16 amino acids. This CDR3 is CASSQSTSGSVYTQYF. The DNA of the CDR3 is TGTGCCAGCAGTCAATCGACTAGCGGGAGTGTATATACGCAGTATTTT.

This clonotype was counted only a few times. In nucleotides, the CDR3 is TGTGCCAGCAGCCAACTACAGGGAACCTACGAGCAGTACTTC. This encodes CASSQLQGTYEQYF. V usage is TRBV4-2 and J usage is TRBJ2-7, with D tentatively TRBD1 (6 bases). There are 14 residues in the CDR3. V gave up 2 bases and J gave up 2 bases, with 10 bases separating them. CDR1 is LGHNA, CDR2 YNFKEQ, per germline.

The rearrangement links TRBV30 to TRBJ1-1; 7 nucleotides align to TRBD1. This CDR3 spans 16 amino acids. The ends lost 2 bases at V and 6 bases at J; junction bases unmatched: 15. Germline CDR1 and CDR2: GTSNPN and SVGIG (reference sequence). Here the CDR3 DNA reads TGTGCCTGGAGTAGAGGGGGCATTCCCGGTTTGGCTGAAGCTTTCTTT. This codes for CAWSRGGIPGLAEAFF.

The CDR3 DNA reads TGTGCCAGCAGTTCCGCAGGGGAAGGGGCCAACGTCCTGACTTTC. Encoded protein: CASSSAGEGANVLTF. The chain recombines TRBV6-2 or TRBV6-3 with TRBJ2-6; D possibly corresponds to TRBD1 (6 bases). In germline, CDR1 is MNHEY, CDR2 SVGEGT. The CDR3 is 15 residues long. The V and J ends lost 4 bases and 4 bases respectively, with 11 bases between them.